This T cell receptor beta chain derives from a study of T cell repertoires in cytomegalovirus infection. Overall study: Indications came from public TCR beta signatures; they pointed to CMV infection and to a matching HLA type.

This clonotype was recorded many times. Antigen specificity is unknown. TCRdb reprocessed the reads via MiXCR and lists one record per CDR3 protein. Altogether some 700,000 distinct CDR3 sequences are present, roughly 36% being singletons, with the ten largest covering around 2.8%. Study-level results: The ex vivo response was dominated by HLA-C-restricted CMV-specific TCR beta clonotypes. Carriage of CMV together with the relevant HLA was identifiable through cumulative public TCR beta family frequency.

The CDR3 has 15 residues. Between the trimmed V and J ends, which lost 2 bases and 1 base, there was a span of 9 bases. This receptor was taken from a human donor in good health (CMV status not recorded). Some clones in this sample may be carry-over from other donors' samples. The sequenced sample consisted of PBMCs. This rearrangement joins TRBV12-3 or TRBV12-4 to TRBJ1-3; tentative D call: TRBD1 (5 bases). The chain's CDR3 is CASSLTTASGNTIYF. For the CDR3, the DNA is TGTGCCAGCAGTTTAACGACAGCGTCTGGAAACACCATATATTTT.